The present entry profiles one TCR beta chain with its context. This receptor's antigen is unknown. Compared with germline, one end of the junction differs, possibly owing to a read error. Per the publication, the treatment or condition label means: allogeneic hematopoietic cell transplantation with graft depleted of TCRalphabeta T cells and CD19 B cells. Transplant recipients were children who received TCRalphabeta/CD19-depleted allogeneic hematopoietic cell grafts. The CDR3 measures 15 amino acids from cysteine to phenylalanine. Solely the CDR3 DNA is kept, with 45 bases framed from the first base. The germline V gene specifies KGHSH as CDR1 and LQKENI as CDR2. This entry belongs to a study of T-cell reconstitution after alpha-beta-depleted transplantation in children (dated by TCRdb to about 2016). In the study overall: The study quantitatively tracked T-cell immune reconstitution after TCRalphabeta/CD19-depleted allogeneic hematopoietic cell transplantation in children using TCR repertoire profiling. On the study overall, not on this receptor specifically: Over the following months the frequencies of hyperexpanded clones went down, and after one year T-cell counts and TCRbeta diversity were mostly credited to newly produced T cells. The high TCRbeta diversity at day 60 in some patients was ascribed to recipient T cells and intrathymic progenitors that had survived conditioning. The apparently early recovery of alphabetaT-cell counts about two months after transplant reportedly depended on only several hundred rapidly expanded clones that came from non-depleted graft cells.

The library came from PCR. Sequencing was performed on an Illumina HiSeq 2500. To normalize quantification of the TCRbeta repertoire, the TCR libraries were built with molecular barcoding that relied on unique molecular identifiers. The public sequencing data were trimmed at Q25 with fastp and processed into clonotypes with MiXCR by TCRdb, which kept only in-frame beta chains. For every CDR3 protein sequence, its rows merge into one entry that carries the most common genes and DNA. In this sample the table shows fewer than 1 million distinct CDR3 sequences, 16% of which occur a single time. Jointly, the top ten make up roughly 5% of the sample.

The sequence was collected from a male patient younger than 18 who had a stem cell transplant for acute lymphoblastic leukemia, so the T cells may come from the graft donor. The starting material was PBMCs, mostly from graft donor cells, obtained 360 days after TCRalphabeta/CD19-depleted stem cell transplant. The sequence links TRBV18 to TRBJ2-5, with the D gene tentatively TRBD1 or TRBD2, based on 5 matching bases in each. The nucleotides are TGTGTCAGCTCACAAGGCAGGGAGTACCAAGAGACCCAGTACTTC. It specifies CVSSQGREYQETQYF.